What follows is one T cell receptor (beta chain) and its context. The antigen is unknown. V lost 3 bases and J 0 bases, leaving 6 bases between the germline ends. Looked up from germline, CDR1 is MNHNS and CDR2 is SASEGT. The length of the CDR3 is 15 residues. The memory fraction was CD4+CD45RO+CD25- cells. Constant-region reverse primers amplified full-length variable regions, followed by semi-nested Nested Universal Primer A PCR. TCRdb independently ran MiXCR on the 5' RACE reads; one entry per CDR3 protein. In the table there are tens of thousands of distinct CDR3 sequences, roughly a quarter of which are singletons. Notes on the study in general: The larger cohort examined one V-J beta rearrangement, not whole repertoires. In terms of TCR gene usage, tumor memory CD4+ T cells clustered together with blood and lymph node memory CD4+ cells, as well as with lymph node naive CD4+ cells.

The sample was memory CD4+ T cells sorted from blood. As for subset: memory CD4+ T cells, CD4+CD45RO+CD25-. The clonotype originates from a female donor with breast cancer. The rearrangement joins TRBV6-1 to TRBJ2-6; D remains ambiguous. CDR3 region: CASSDGVSGANVLTF. The DNA for the CDR3 is TGTGCCAGCAGTGACGGTGTCTCTGGGGCCAACGTCCTGACTTTC.